This TCR beta chain was captured in a study of T-cell reconstitution after alpha-beta-depleted transplantation in children. Unique molecular identifiers were incorporated when the TCRbeta library was constructed. TCRdb analysed the PCR reads with MiXCR anew, one entry per CDR3 protein. The data hold about 980,000 distinct CDR3 sequences, with under 30% observed a single time. V lost 0 bases to trimming and J lost 5 bases, with 13 bases between them. The length of the CDR3 is 15 residues. The germline V gene has CDR1 DFQATT and CDR2 SNEGSKA (reference sequence). Notes on this clonotype: Its antigen is as yet unknown.

Study-wide results and limits: Expanded graft clones, several hundred of them, were reportedly the source of alpha-beta T cells about two months after transplant. Diversity of TCRbeta at day 60 was high in some patients, arising from surviving recipient T cells and thymic progenitors. A year had passed since transplant, and T-cell counts and diversity by then came mostly from newly produced T cells.

V and J are TRBV20-1 and TRBJ1-4, with no clear D. The sample consisted of PBMCs, mostly from graft donor cells, taken 360 days after TCRalphabeta/CD19-depleted stem cell transplant. This receptor was obtained from a boy younger than two who had a stem cell transplant for SCID, so the T cells may come from the graft donor. DNA of the CDR3: TGCAGTGCTAGAGAGTTGGGAGGTCCCAATGAAAAACTGTTTTTT. Its translation is CSARELGGPNEKLFF.